The 19 T cell receptor beta chains reported below all come from one sample, sequenced in a study of human T cells and chemical hapten exposure. TCRdb analysed the RACE reads with MiXCR anew, one entry per CDR3 protein. The sample lists under 450,000 distinct CDR3 sequences, about 6% occurring once. The sample's time point: patch test 2, 6 weeks after DPC sensitization. Treatment denoted: therapeutic diphenylcyclopropenone sensitization with weekly scalp DPC. Sequencing was performed on whole blood, taken in connection with sensitization to the hapten diphenylcyclopropenone (DPC). Source of these receptors: a woman aged 18-29 years with alopecia areata. Some clones in this sample may be carry-over from other donors' samples.

In this sample, this clonotype turned up a few times. The rearrangement links TRBV12-3 or TRBV12-4 to TRBJ1-4; weak D call: TRBD1 (5 bases). Between the trimmed V and J ends, which lost 2 bases and 8 bases, there was a span of 9 bases. This CDR3 has 13 residues. The CDR3 region is CASSLQGREKLFF. The CDR3 nucleotides are TGTGCCAGCAGTTTACAGGGTCGCGAAAAACTGTTTTTT.

This clonotype appeared many times. The chain is built from TRBV20-1 and TRBJ1-2; D remains ambiguous. Germline values: CDR1 DFQATT, CDR2 SNEGSKA (reference sequence). The V and J ends lost 5 bases and 10 bases respectively, with 20 bases between them. The CDR3 runs to 13 residues. The CDR3 coding sequence is TGCAGTGCTCCTCTCCCCGTCTATCGAGTCTACACCTTC. Protein: CSAPLPVYRVYTF.

The gene calls are TRBV28 and TRBJ2-7; no clear D. Trimming removed 6 bases from V and 6 bases from J, with 12 bases in between. The CDR3 consists of 12 residues. CDR1 MDHEN and CDR2 SYDVKM come from the germline V gene. The CDR3, as DNA: TGTGCCAGCAGAACATCTGCTCGCGAGCAGTACTTC. Translated, it gives CASRTSAREQYF.

The rearrangement uses TRBV7-3 and TRBJ1-1; perhaps TRBD1 as D (5 bases). CDR3 length equals 14 residues. Germline assignment: CDR1 SGHTA and CDR2 FQGTGA. Trimming left V 0 bases short and J 5 bases short, with 10 bases between. DNA for the CDR3: TGTGCCAGCAGCTTAACAGGGGATGGGACTGAAGCTTTCTTT. Amino acid sequence: CASSLTGDGTEAFF.

This clonotype was recorded many times. The chain carries TRBV5-6 and TRBJ1-1; TRBD1 agrees at 8 bases. The CDR3 runs to 12 residues. With V trimmed by 9 bases and J by 4 bases, 5 bases remained unmatched. Germline CDR1 is SGHDT and CDR2 is YYEEEE. The CDR3 DNA reads TGTGCCACCGCAACAGGGGGCACTGAAGCTTTCTTT. This encodes CATATGGTEAFF.

This clonotype was counted many times. V gene TRBV12-3 or TRBV12-4 combines with J gene TRBJ1-2; 9 nucleotides align to TRBD1. With V trimmed by 3 bases and J by 3 bases, 8 bases remained unmatched. The CDR3 length is 16 residues. The CDR3 spells CASSFAQGALDYGYTF. DNA of the CDR3: TGTGCCAGCAGTTTTGCACAGGGGGCGCTGGACTATGGCTACACCTTC.

This clonotype was observed a handful of times. The chain combines TRBV28 with TRBJ2-5, with D uncertain. The CDR3 totals 13 residues. Germline V gene lookup returns CDR1 MDHEN and CDR2 SYDVKM. The V end was cut by 7 bases, the J end by 3 bases, with 12 bases between. CDR3 DNA sequence: TGTGCCAGCACCCAACTGGGAAAAGAGACCCAGTACTTC. It yields the protein CASTQLGKETQYF. Together with reference TRBV28 and TRBJ2-5, the CDR3 gives the full variable domain: DVKVTQSSRYLVKRTGEKVFLECVQDMDHENMFWYRQDPGLGLRLIYFSYDVKMKEKGDIPEGYSVSREKKERFSLILESASTNQTSMYLCASTQLGKETQYFGPGTRLLVL.

As DNA, the CDR3 is TGTGCCAGCAGTGAAGCGGACGGCTTCAACACAGATACGCAGTATTTT. Translated: CASSEADGFNTDTQYF. This chain joins TRBV6-1 and TRBJ2-3; D is uncertain. Trimming cost V 0 bases and J 2 bases, with 12 bases left between them. The CDR3 length is 16 residues. Looked up from germline, CDR1 is MNHNS and CDR2 is SASEGT.

Regarding this clonotype: A much larger clone lies one base from this, so it may be a read error. The chain couples TRBV11-2 to TRBJ1-1, with a possible D match to TRBD1 (5 bases). The CDR3 extends over 18 amino acids. Germline V CDR1 and CDR2: SGHAT, FQNNGV. CDR3 sequence reads: CASSLALLPAGRNTEGFF. The CDR3, as DNA: TGTGCCAGCAGCTTAGCCCTATTACCAGCGGGGCGGAACACTGAAGGTTTCTTT.

This clonotype has at least ten counts. The junction does not match germline at one end; this may be a read error. V is TRBV2 and J is TRBJ2-5, with D uncertain. There are 14 residues in the CDR3. Germline CDR1 and CDR2: SNHLY and FYNNEI. In DNA form, the CDR3 reads TGTGCCAGCAGTGAATTCGGCTTGCAAGGGACCCAGTACTTC. Translation gives CASSEFGLQGTQYF.

This clonotype showed up just a few times. CDR3 sequence (DNA): TGTGCCAGCAGTTTACTCCCTAGGACTAGCGGGGGCCGGATAGATACGCAGTATTTT. This encodes CASSLLPRTSGGRIDTQYF. The gene calls are TRBV12-3 or TRBV12-4 and TRBJ2-3; 13 nucleotides agree with TRBD2. V shed 2 bases, J shed 5 bases, and the junction held 13 bases outside the gene matches. The CDR3 runs to 19 residues.

This clonotype was found many times. The gene calls are TRBV6-4 and TRBJ1-5; D possibly corresponds to TRBD1 (5 bases). This CDR3 is 16 amino acids long. Trimming pared 9 bases from V and 2 bases from J, leaving 20 bases between. Germline values: CDR1 MRHNA, CDR2 SNTAGT. CDR3 protein: CARKLIYEGCNQPQHF. CDR3 nucleotides: TGTGCCAGAAAACTCATTTATGAGGGGTGCAATCAGCCCCAGCATTTT.

V is TRBV20-1 and J is TRBJ2-6, with D uncertain. Germline CDR1 and CDR2: DFQATT and SNEGSKA (reference sequence). Trimming cost V 8 bases and J 2 bases, with 10 bases left between them. The length of the CDR3 is 13 residues. The CDR3 nucleotides are TGCAGTCCCCAGGCCACTGGGGCCAACGTCCTGACTTTC. The encoded protein is CSPQATGANVLTF.

This clonotype has ten or more counts. The CDR3 sequence is CASSLFPPGTDQETQYF. DNA for the CDR3: TGTGCCAGCAGCTTATTTCCCCCGGGGACGGACCAAGAGACCCAGTACTTC. The chain links TRBV7-6 to TRBJ2-5; tentatively, D is TRBD1 or TRBD2 (5 bases each). The CDR3 has 17 amino acids. Germline loops: CDR1 SGHVS, CDR2 FNYEAQ. The V end was cut by 2 bases, the J end by 0 bases, with 16 bases between.

The chain is built from TRBV7-9 and TRBJ1-5; D not resolved. Trimming shortened V by 5 bases and J by 0 bases, and 8 bases separated the two germline ends. This CDR3 region has 14 residues. The germline gives CDR1 SEHNR, CDR2 FQNEAQ (reference sequence). In DNA, the CDR3 is TGTGCCAGCAGCGGAGGGTATAGCAATCAGCCCCAGCATTTT. Translation: CASSGGYSNQPQHF.

This clonotype was picked up many times. In nucleotides, the CDR3 is TGTGCCAGCAGCCAAAAAAGCAGGGGAAACACTGAAGCTTTCTTT. It specifies CASSQKSRGNTEAFF. This chain joins TRBV3-1 and TRBJ1-1; a possible D gene is TRBD1 (6 bases). The CDR3 runs to 15 residues. V was clipped by 2 bases and J by 2 bases, with 12 bases between them. CDR1 and CDR2 from the germline V gene are LGHDT and YNNKEL (reference sequence).

This chain joins TRBV5-4 and TRBJ2-1; 7 positions agree with TRBD2. V lost 0 bases to trimming and J lost 5 bases; unmatched junction nucleotides: 2. Germline CDR1 reads SGHNT; CDR2 reads YYREEE (reference sequence). The CDR3 has 14 residues. CDR3 region: CASSLGAGDNEQFF. The DNA for the CDR3 is TGTGCCAGCAGCTTGGGCGCGGGGGACAATGAGCAGTTCTTC.

This clonotype was counted ten times or more. The rearrangement links TRBV5-1 to TRBJ1-2; a possible D gene is TRBD1 (6 bases). The ends were cut back, 5 bases at V and 4 bases at J, with 12 bases in the middle. This CDR3 region has 13 residues. From germline, CDR1 is SGHRS and CDR2 YFSETQ. The DNA for the CDR3 is TGCGCCAGCAGTCTGGACAGCCTCTATGGCTACACCTTC. It codes for CASSLDSLYGYTF.

This clonotype showed up just a few times. The chain employs TRBV6-5 and TRBJ2-1; 9 bases are shared with TRBD2. The CDR3 extends over 16 amino acids. CDR1 MNHEY and CDR2 SVGAGI come from the germline V gene. The junction had 11 bases not matched to a gene; V was cut back by 2 bases and J by 9 bases. The CDR3 nucleotides are TGTGCCAGCAGTTACGATAGCGGGGGTTTTAACGGTGAGCAGTTCTTC. Translation gives CASSYDSGGFNGEQFF.